This TCR beta chain was identified in a study of T cells in Graves' hyperthyroidism and ophthalmopathy. TCR beta CDR3 regions were amplified from RNA. An initial round of RT-PCR targeting the TCR CDR3 relied on the HTBI primer set. TCRdb passed the multiplex PCR reads through MiXCR, listing each CDR3 protein once. The sample contains 500,000 to 650,000 distinct CDR3 sequences, around 15% of which appear only once. The table lists this clonotype with a few counts. The antigen is undetermined. Study-level findings and limits: Blood also held most thyroid clonotypes expanded beyond 0.001. The model's output predicted ophthalmopathy at a median of roughly 6.9 months prior to onset.

The germline CDR1 and CDR2 sequences are KGHSY and FQNENV. CDR3 length: 15 amino acids. Trimming removed 6 bases from V and 2 bases from J; junction bases left unmatched: 6. The sequencing sample was made of blood. The receptor comes from a woman in her forties or fifties with Graves' ophthalmopathy. The chain joins TRBV16 to TRBJ2-3; 9 bases are a match to TRBD2. For the CDR3, the DNA is TGTGCCAGCAGTAGCGGGAGAAGTACCACAGATACGCAGTATTTT. Protein product: CASSSGRSTTDTQYF.